This T cell receptor (beta chain) stems from a study of CXCR3-negative and CXCR3-positive naive CD8 T cells. Points from the study as a whole: Memory cells differed in TRBV-TRBJ usage, but naive CXCR3-negative and CXCR3-positive cells had similar usage. Greater hydrophobicity was found in TRB CDR3s of CXCR3-positive naive cells than of CXCR3-negative naive cells. Diversity ran similarly high across both naive subsets but far lower in memory CD8+ cells.

Of note for this clonotype: Its specificity is unknown.

The CDR3 totals 15 residues. CDR1 and CDR2 (germline): SEHNR, FQNEAQ (reference sequence). The study made its TRB cDNA libraries by 5' RACE, adding UMI labels. After re-calling the 5' RACE reads, TCRdb lists one entry per CDR3 protein, DNA absent. This listing includes over 5,500 distinct CDR3 sequences. Source material: naive CXCR3+ CD8+ T cells from blood. The sample's subset: CD45RO-CCR7+CD27+CD95- naive CD8+ T cells expressing CXCR3 (TNR3+). This receptor was obtained from a human donor in good health. Some clones in this sample may be carry-over from other donors' samples. V and J are TRBV7-9 and TRBJ2-1; TCRdb selects TRBD2, and the lack of DNA leaves this call unchecked. The CDR3 loop reads CASSSSGGSRNEQFF.